A single T cell receptor beta chain is shown here with its context. Antigen specificity is unknown. The sample belongs to a study of shared clonotypes between healthy human individuals. Study-level results: When naive CD4 clonotypes were compared across a few donors, about 4.9% were shared.

Losses at the gene ends were 5 bases for V and 5 bases for J; bases not matched to a gene: 4. CDR1 SEHNR and CDR2 FQNEAQ come from the germline V gene (reference sequence). CDR3 length: 15 residues. The material for each subset, its genomic DNA, was split evenly across several immunoSEQ plates. Original data processing: From ImmunoSEQ came sequences covering only the junction and carrying no quality scores, so filtering differed. The assay was immunoSEQ multiplex PCR, and TCRdb's table has in-frame clones only and misses some. V, J and clone size are taken as reported in that table, and D and trimming were inferred from the DNA itself. The table lists 550,000 to 850,000 clones, 72% of them singletons.

The sample comprised memory CD4+ T cells sorted from blood. Subset indicated: CD45RA-negative fraction. The sequence came from a woman in her thirties in good health. The chain has TRBV7-9 and TRBJ2-3; 13 nucleotides match TRBD2. For the CDR3, the DNA is TGTGCCAGCAGCAAAACTAGCGGGAGGGTAGATACGCAGTATTTT. It specifies CASSKTSGRVDTQYF.